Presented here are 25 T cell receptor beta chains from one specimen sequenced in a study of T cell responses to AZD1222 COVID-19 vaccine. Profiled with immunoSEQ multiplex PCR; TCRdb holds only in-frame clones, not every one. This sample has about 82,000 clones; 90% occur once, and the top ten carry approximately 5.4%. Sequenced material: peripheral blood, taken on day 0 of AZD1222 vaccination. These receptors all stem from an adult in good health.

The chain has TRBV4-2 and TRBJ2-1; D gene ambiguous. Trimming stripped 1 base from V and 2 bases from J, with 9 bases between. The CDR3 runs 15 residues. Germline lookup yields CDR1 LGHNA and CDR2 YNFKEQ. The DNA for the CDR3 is TGTGCCAGCAGCCAAGTTTTGGGGACCTACAATGAGCAGTTCTTC. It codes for CASSQVLGTYNEQFF.

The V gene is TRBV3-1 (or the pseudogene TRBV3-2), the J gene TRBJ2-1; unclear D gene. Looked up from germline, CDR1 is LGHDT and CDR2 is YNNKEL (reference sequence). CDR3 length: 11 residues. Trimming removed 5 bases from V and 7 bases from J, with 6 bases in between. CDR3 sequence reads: CASSFRNEQFF. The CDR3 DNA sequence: TGTGCCAGCAGCTTTAGGAATGAGCAGTTCTTC.

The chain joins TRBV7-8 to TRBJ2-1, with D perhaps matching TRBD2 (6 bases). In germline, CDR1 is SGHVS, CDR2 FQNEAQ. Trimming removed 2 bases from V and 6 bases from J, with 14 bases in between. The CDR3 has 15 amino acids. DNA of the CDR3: TGTGCCAGCAGCTTAAGTGACGGCGGGGTCAATGAGCAGTTCTTC. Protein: CASSLSDGGVNEQFF.

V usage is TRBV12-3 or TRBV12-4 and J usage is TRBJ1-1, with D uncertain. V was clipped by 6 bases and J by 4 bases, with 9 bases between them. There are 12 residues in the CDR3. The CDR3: CASSPLATEAFF. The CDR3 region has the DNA TGTGCCAGCAGCCCCCTCGCCACTGAAGCTTTCTTT.

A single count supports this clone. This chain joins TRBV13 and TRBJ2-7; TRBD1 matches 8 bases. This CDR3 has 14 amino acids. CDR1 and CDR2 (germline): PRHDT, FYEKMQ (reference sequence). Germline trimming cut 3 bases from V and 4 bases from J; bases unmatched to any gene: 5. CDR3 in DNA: TGTGCCAGCAGCTTGGGCAGGGGGCCTTACGAGCAGTACTTC. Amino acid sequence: CASSLGRGPYEQYF.

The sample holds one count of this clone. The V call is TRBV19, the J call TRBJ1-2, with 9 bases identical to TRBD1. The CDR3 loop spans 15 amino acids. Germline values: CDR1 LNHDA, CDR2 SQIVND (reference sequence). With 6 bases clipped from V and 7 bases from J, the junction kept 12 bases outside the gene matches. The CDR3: CASSPRDRAVAGYTF. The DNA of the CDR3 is TGTGCCAGTAGCCCGAGGGACAGGGCGGTGGCTGGCTACACCTTC.

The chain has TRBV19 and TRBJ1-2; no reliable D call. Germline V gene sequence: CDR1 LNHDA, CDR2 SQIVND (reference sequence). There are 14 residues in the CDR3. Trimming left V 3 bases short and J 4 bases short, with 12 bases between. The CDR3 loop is CASSMGPARYGYTF. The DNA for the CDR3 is TGTGCCAGTAGTATGGGTCCCGCTCGCTATGGCTACACCTTC. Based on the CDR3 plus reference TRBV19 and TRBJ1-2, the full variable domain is DGGITQSPKYLFRKEGQNVTLSCEQNLNHDAMYWYRQDPGQGLRLIYYSQIVNDFQKGDIAEGYSVSREKKESFPLTVTSAQKNPTAFYLCASSMGPARYGYTFGSGTRLTVV.

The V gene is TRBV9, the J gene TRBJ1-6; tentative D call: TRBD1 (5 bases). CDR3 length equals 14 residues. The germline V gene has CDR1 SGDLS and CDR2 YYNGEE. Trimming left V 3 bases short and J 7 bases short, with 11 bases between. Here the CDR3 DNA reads TGTGCCAGCAGCGCCAGGGACGGAAATTCACCCCTCCACTTT. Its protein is CASSARDGNSPLHF.

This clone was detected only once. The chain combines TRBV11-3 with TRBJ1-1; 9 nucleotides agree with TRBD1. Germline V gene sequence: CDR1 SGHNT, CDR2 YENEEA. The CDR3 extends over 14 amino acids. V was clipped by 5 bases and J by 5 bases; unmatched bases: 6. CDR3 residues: CASSAGQGGTEAFF. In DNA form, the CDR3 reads TGTGCCAGCAGCGCGGGACAGGGAGGTACTGAAGCTTTCTTT.

The CDR3 nucleotides are TGTGCCTGGAGTGTATGGACACTAGATCAGCCCCAGCATTTT. Translation: CAWSVWTLDQPQHF. This chain connects TRBV30 to TRBJ1-5; possibly TRBD1 for D (5 bases). The germline V and J ends were trimmed by 0 bases and 5 bases, with 11 bases remaining between them. This CDR3 region has 14 residues. The V gene's germline CDR1 is GTSNPN and CDR2 SVGIG (reference sequence).

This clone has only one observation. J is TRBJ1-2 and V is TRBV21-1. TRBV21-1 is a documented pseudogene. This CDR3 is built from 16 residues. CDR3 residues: CASSSRGGADNYGYTF. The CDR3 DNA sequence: TGTGCCAGCAGCAGCCGAGGGGGGGCGGATAACTATGGCTACACCTTC.

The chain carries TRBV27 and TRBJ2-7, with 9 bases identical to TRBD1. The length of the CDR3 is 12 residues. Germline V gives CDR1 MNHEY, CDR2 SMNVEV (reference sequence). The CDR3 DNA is TGTGGGACGGGACAGGGTCTCTACGAGCAGTACTTC. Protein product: CGTGQGLYEQYF.

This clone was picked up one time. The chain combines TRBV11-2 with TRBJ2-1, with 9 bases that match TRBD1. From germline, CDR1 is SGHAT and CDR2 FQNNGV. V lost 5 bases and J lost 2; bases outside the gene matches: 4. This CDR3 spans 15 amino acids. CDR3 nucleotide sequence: TGTGCCAGCAGCCCCGGACAGGGGCCCTACAATGAGCAGTTCTTC. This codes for CASSPGQGPYNEQFF.

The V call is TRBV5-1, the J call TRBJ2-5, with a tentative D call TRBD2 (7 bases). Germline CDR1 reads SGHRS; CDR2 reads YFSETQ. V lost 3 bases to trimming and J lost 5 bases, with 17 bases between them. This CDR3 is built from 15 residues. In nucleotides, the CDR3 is TGCGCCAGCAGCTGGGGGGGCGCCGGTAGGGAGACCCAGTACTTC. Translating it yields CASSWGGAGRETQYF.

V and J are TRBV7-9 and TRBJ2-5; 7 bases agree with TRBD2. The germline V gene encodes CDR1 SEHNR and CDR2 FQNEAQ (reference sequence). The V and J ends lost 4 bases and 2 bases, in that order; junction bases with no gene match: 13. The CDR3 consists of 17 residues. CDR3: CASSSRDPGLLQETQYF. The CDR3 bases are TGTGCCAGCAGCTCAAGGGACCCGGGACTATTACAAGAGACCCAGTACTTC.

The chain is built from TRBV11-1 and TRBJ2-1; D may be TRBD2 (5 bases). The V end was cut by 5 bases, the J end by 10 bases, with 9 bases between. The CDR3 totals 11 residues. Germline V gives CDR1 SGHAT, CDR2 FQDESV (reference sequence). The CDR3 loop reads CASSPEGEQFF. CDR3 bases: TGTGCCAGCAGCCCCGAGGGAGAGCAGTTCTTC.

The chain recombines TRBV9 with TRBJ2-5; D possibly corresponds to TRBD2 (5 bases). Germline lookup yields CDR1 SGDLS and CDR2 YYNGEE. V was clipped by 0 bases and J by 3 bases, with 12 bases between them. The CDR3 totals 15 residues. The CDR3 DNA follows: TGTGCCAGCAGCGTAGGGGCTAGCAGCAAAGAGACCCAGTACTTC. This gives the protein CASSVGASSKETQYF.

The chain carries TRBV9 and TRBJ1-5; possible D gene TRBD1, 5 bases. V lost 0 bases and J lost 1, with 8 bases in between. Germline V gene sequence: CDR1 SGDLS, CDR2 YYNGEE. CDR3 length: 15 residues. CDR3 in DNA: TGTGCCAGCAGCGTAGCAGGGAGCAGCAATCAGCCCCAGCATTTT. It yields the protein CASSVAGSSNQPQHF.

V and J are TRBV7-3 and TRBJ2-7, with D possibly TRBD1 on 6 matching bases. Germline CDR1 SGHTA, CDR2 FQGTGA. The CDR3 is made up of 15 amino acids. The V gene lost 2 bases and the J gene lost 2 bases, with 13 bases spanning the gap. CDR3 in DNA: TGTGCCAGCAGCTTAGGCTACGGACAGCCCTACGAGCAGTACTTC. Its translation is CASSLGYGQPYEQYF.

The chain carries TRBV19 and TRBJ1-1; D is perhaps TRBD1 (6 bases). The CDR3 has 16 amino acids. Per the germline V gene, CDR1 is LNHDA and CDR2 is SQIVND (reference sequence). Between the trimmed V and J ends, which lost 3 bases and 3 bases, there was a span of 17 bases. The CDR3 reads CASSIFGPKGDTEAFF. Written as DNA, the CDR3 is TGTGCCAGTAGTATCTTTGGCCCGAAGGGGGACACTGAAGCTTTCTTT.

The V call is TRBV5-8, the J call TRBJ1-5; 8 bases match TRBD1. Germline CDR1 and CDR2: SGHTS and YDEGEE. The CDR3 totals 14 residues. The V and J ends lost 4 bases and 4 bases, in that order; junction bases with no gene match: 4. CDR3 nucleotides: TGTGCCAGCAGCCGACGGACAGGGAATCAGCCCCAGCATTTT. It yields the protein CASSRRTGNQPQHF.

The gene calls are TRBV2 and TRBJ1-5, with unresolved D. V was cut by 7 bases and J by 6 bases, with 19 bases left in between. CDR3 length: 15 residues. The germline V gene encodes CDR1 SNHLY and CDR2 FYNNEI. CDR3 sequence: CASKAAESLTQPQHF. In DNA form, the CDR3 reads TGTGCCAGCAAAGCGGCAGAGTCATTAACTCAGCCCCAGCATTTT.

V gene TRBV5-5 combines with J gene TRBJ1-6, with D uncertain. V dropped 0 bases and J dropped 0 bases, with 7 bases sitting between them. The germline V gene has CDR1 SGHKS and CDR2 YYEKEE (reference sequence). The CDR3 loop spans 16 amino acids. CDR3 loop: CASSLGPSSYNSPLHF. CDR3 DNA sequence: TGTGCCAGCAGCTTGGGCCCCAGCTCCTATAATTCACCCCTCCACTTT.

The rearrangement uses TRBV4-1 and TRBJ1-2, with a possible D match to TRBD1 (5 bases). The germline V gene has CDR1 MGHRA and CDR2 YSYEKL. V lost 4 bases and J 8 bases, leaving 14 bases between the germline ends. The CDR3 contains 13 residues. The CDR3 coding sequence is TGCGCCAGCAGCCCCTCGAGGGGCTGGGGCTACACCTTC. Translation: CASSPSRGWGYTF.

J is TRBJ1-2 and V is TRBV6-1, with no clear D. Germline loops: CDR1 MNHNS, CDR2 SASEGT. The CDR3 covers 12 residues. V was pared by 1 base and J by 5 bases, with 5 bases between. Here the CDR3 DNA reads TGTGCCAGCAGTGAAGGGAGGTATGGCTACACCTTC. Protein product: CASSEGRYGYTF.